The 25 T cell receptor beta chains in this list originate from one sample, sequenced in a study of blood T cell repertoires in COVID-19. Assay used: immunoSEQ multiplex PCR; TCRdb lists only in-frame clones, some missing. This table holds roughly 100,000 clones, around 86% found once. Sequencing used peripheral blood. The receptors were gathered from a man between 50 and 59 years old with active or convalescent COVID-19.

As for this clone: Other DNA sequences within the sample encode an identical CDR3. This chain uses TRBV6-5 with TRBJ1-2; D is possibly TRBD1 (5 bases). Trimming removed 9 bases from V and 2 bases from J, with 7 bases in between. There are 11 residues in the CDR3. Per the germline V gene, CDR1 is MNHEY and CDR2 is SVGAGI. In DNA form, the CDR3 reads TGTGCCAGTGGACAAAACTATGGCTACACCTTC. Protein product: CASGQNYGYTF.

This chain connects TRBV28 to TRBJ2-5; 13 positions match TRBD2. V was pared by 7 bases and J by 8 bases, with 10 bases of the junction left unmatched. Germline CDR1 MDHEN, CDR2 SYDVKM. CDR3 length: 15 residues. The CDR3 here is CASTPRTSGGQTQYF. The CDR3 coding sequence is TGTGCCAGCACCCCAAGGACTAGCGGGGGTCAAACCCAGTACTTC.

The chain links TRBV5-1 to TRBJ2-2, with no clear D. Germline V gives CDR1 SGHRS, CDR2 YFSETQ. The CDR3 consists of 14 residues. Between the trimmed V and J ends, which lost 2 bases and 2 bases, there was a span of 7 bases. CDR3 loop: CASSFEINTGELFF. The CDR3 DNA follows: TGCGCCAGCAGCTTCGAGATTAACACCGGGGAGCTGTTTTTT.

The J gene is TRBJ2-1, the V gene TRBV12-3 or TRBV12-4; 8 positions agree with TRBD1. CDR3 length: 13 amino acids. V lost 7 bases to trimming and J lost 8 bases; unmatched junction nucleotides: 7. In DNA, the CDR3 is TGTGCCAGCAACCCCCAGGGGGCTCATGAGCAGTTCTTC. It specifies CASNPQGAHEQFF.

The rearrangement uses TRBV7-6 and TRBJ2-3; D call uncertain. Germline CDR1 reads SGHVS; CDR2 reads FNYEAQ. The V end was cut by 5 bases, the J end by 0 bases, with 3 bases between. The CDR3 has 12 residues. CDR3 region: CASSPSTDTQYF. CDR3 nucleotide sequence: TGTGCCAGCAGCCCGAGCACAGATACGCAGTATTTT.

The J gene is TRBJ2-4, the V gene TRBV21-1; TRBD2, as called in the table, went unchecked against the DNA. TRBV21-1 is labeled a pseudogene. The length of the CDR3 is 11 residues. This CDR3 is CASSKEDIQYF. CDR3 DNA: TGTGCCAGCAGCAAGGAGGACATTCAGTACTTC.

V is TRBV5-5 and J is TRBJ2-3; no clear D gene. The V gene lost 0 bases and the J gene lost 2 bases, with 13 bases spanning the gap. Germline assignment: CDR1 SGHKS and CDR2 YYEKEE (reference sequence). The CDR3 is 16 amino acids. In DNA, the CDR3 is TGTGCCAGCAGCTTGGGACCAGGTCGACACACAGATACGCAGTATTTT. The encoded protein is CASSLGPGRHTDTQYF.

The chain has TRBV27 and TRBJ1-6, with 8 bases aligning to TRBD1. V shed 3 bases, J shed 7 bases, and the junction held 5 bases outside the gene matches. The CDR3 consists of 15 residues. The germline V gene has CDR1 MNHEY and CDR2 SMNVEV (reference sequence). CDR3 sequence (DNA): TGTGCCAGCAGTTTCGGACAGGGAATGAATTCACCCCTCCACTTT. Residues: CASSFGQGMNSPLHF.

The CDR3 is CASSYGGEFQETQYF. CDR3 bases: TGTGCCAGCAGTTATGGCGGGGAGTTCCAAGAGACCCAGTACTTC. The V and J genes are TRBV6-5 and TRBJ2-5; weak D call: TRBD2 (6 bases). The CDR3 loop spans 15 amino acids. The germline V gene has CDR1 MNHEY and CDR2 SVGAGI. V lost 3 bases and J 1 base, leaving 12 bases between the germline ends.

The rearrangement links TRBV29-1 to TRBJ2-5, with a possible D match to TRBD2 (5 bases). The V gene's germline CDR1 is SQVTM and CDR2 ANQGSEA. Trimming removed 0 bases at V and 7 bases at J, with 12 bases between. CDR3 length: 13 amino acids. Here the CDR3 reads CSVEDGYRGTQYF. In DNA form, the CDR3 reads TGCAGCGTTGAAGACGGTTATCGGGGGACCCAGTACTTC. The variable domain in full, completed from reference TRBV29-1 and TRBJ2-5, reads SAVISQKPSRDICQRGTSLTIQCQVDSQVTMMFWYRQQPGQSLTLIATANQGSEATYESGFVIDKFPISRPNLTFSTLTVSNMSPEDSSIYLCSVEDGYRGTQYFGPGTRLLVL.

This clone was counted a single time. The chain combines TRBV7-2 with TRBJ2-2; D is possibly TRBD1 (5 bases). The CDR3 runs to 16 residues. The V end lost 3 bases, the J end lost 5 bases, and 16 bases lay between the germline ends. Germline loops: CDR1 SGHTA, CDR2 FQGNSA. The CDR3 sequence is CASSLSPRAPTGELFF. CDR3 bases: TGTGCCAGCAGCTTGTCCCCCAGGGCCCCGACCGGGGAGCTGTTTTTT.

This clone was seen a few times. This chain joins TRBV19 and TRBJ1-6, with 7 bases aligning to TRBD1. V was clipped by 10 bases and J by 6 bases; unmatched bases: 6. Germline CDR1 reads LNHDA; CDR2 reads SQIVND (reference sequence). The CDR3 is 13 amino acids. CDR3: CATATGTNSPLHF. In nucleotides, the CDR3 is TGTGCCACTGCGACAGGGACTAATTCACCCCTCCACTTT. Combining the CDR3 with reference TRBV19 and TRBJ1-6 gives the whole variable domain DGGITQSPKYLFRKEGQNVTLSCEQNLNHDAMYWYRQDPGQGLRLIYYSQIVNDFQKGDIAEGYSVSREKKESFPLTVTSAQKNPTAFYLCATATGTNSPLHFGNGTRLTVT.

The V and J genes are TRBV5-1 and TRBJ2-1; D not resolved. V lost 7 bases to trimming and J lost 4 bases, with 6 bases between them. The CDR3 is 11 residues long. The germline gives CDR1 SGHRS, CDR2 YFSETQ. CDR3 sequence reads: CASSMYNEQFF. The DNA for the CDR3 is TGCGCCAGCTCCATGTACAATGAGCAGTTCTTC. Full variable domain (missing parts from reference TRBV5-1 and TRBJ2-1): KAGVTQTPRYLIKTRGQQVTLSCSPISGHRSVSWYQQTPGQGLQFLFEYFSETQRNKGNFPGRFSGRQFSNSRSEMNVSTLELGDSALYLCASSMYNEQFFGPGTRLTVL.

This clone was seen once. This sequence joins TRBV5-1 and TRBJ1-1, with 7 bases that match TRBD1. CDR3 length: 14 residues. Germline V gene sequence: CDR1 SGHRS, CDR2 YFSETQ. After removal of 4 bases from V and 5 bases from J, the junction contained 8 bases not matched to a gene. In nucleotides, the CDR3 is TGCGCCAGCAGCGGTGGGACAGAAGGGACTGAAGCTTTCTTT. Protein sequence: CASSGGTEGTEAFF.

This chain uses TRBV11-2 with TRBJ2-3; D may be TRBD1 (6 bases). Germline-derived CDR1 and CDR2 are SGHAT and FQNNGV. The CDR3 has 13 residues. The germline V and J ends were trimmed by 1 base and 14 bases, with 16 bases remaining between them. CDR3: CASSLVTGVVPYF. DNA of the CDR3: TGTGCCAGCAGCTTAGTGACAGGAGTAGTACCGTATTTT.

The V call is TRBV3-1 (or the pseudogene TRBV3-2), the J call TRBJ2-2; 10 nucleotides match TRBD1. CDR3 length: 15 residues. CDR1 LGHDT and CDR2 YNNKEL come from the germline V gene (reference sequence). V shed 3 bases, J shed 5 bases, and the junction held 3 bases outside the gene matches. The CDR3 protein is CASSQGQGITGELFF. The CDR3 DNA is TGTGCCAGCAGCCAGGGACAGGGGATTACCGGGGAGCTGTTTTTT.

V is TRBV24-1 and J is TRBJ2-1, with 9 positions matching TRBD2. With V trimmed by 3 bases and J by 6 bases, 2 bases remained unmatched. The CDR3 extends over 14 amino acids. The germline gives CDR1 KGHDR, CDR2 SFDVKD. CDR3 nucleotides: TGTGCCACCAGTGATACGGGACTAGCCAATGAGCAGTTCTTC. Protein product: CATSDTGLANEQFF.

This rearrangement joins TRBV19 to TRBJ1-5; D uncertain. V was trimmed by 3 bases and J by 10 bases, leaving 13 bases between them. Per germline, CDR1 LNHDA and CDR2 SQIVND (reference sequence). This CDR3 is built from 13 residues. The DNA of the CDR3 is TGTGCCAGTAGTATGGGAGGGTTAATACCCCAGCATTTT. This codes for CASSMGGLIPQHF.

This chain joins TRBV14 and TRBJ2-3, with D maybe TRBD1 (6 bases). CDR3 size: 14 residues. The V gene's germline CDR1 is SGHDN and CDR2 FVKESK. V gave up 1 base and J gave up 5 bases, with 10 bases separating them. CDR3 loop: CASSQGQVEDTQYF. CDR3 bases: TGTGCCAGCAGCCAAGGACAGGTAGAAGATACGCAGTATTTT.

The chain joins TRBV6-5 to TRBJ2-7, with TRBD1 matching 12 bases. Germline V lookup: CDR1 MNHEY, CDR2 SVGAGI. This CDR3 has 15 residues. J gave up 2 bases and V 7 bases, and 6 bases lay outside the gene matches. In DNA, the CDR3 is TGTGCCAGCAACACGGGACAGGGGGCCCCCTACGAGCAGTACGTC. This translates into CASNTGQGAPYEQYV.

This sequence joins TRBV7-9 and TRBJ2-3; D is possibly TRBD2 (5 bases). The V end lost 3 bases, the J end lost 9 bases, and 13 bases lay between the germline ends. In germline, CDR1 is SEHNR, CDR2 FQNEAQ (reference sequence). This CDR3 is 13 amino acids long. CDR3 sequence reads: CASSLELPGTQYF. The CDR3 DNA is TGTGCCAGCAGCTTGGAGCTCCCGGGGACGCAGTATTTT.

V and J are TRBV19 and TRBJ2-5; 7 bases agree with TRBD2. This CDR3 spans 15 amino acids. The junction had 9 bases not matched to a gene; V was cut back by 3 bases and J by 5 bases. Germline V lookup: CDR1 LNHDA, CDR2 SQIVND (reference sequence). The CDR3 sequence is CASSMTPAGPETQYF. The CDR3 nucleotides read TGTGCCAGTAGTATGACCCCAGCGGGGCCCGAGACCCAGTACTTC.

The V gene is TRBV7-9, the J gene TRBJ1-5; D unclear. In germline, CDR1 is SEHNR, CDR2 FQNEAQ (reference sequence). The CDR3 totals 14 residues. The V end was cut by 5 bases, the J end by 0 bases, with 8 bases between. Written as DNA, the CDR3 is TGTGCCAGCAGCCACAGTGATAGCAATCAGCCCCAGCATTTT. Translated: CASSHSDSNQPQHF.

The count of this clone is one. V gene TRBV9 combines with J gene TRBJ2-3; 11 positions match TRBD2. Germline trimming cut 2 bases from V and 4 bases from J; bases unmatched to any gene: 6. This CDR3 comprises 16 residues. CDR1 and CDR2 from the germline V gene are SGDLS and YYNGEE. The CDR3 nucleotides read TGTGCCAGCAGCGTTACTAGCGGGGGTATCGCAGATACGCAGTATTTT. This translates into CASSVTSGGIADTQYF.

This clone has only one observation. The chain has TRBV5-1 and TRBJ2-5, with a weak D call TRBD2 (6 bases). Trimming stripped 0 bases from V and 1 base from J, with 7 bases between. This CDR3 is built from 14 residues. CDR1 and CDR2 from the germline V gene are SGHRS and YFSETQ. The CDR3 nucleotides read TGCGCCAGCAGCTTGGTGGGGGGCCAAGAGACCCAGTACTTC. It yields the protein CASSLVGGQETQYF.